This TCR beta chain was identified in a study of vaccination effects on CD4 cells after COVID-19. Overall study context: Antigen-specific CD4+ T cells were expanded (with viral peptide pools) by the ViraFEST assay ahead of sequencing. Early samples were taken at day +14, late at days +241, +227, +161. Supplemented with 8.5 to 10 IU/ml IL-2 and roughly 9.2 ug/ml peptides, about 2 million PBMC per well were kept in culture. Overall study results and limits: Spike-reactive clones detected post-vaccine in convalescents consisted mainly of new vaccine-induced clones.

Comments on this clone: Its specificity is unknown.

Using immunoSEQ multiplex PCR, the repertoire was profiled, and TCRdb retains in-frame clones only, with some absent. The repertoire holds about 50,000 clones, 65% to 75% seen once, with approximately 5.6% in the top ten. Culture proceeded for roughly ten days, and CD4+ T cells were then isolated. By PCR, the person was confirmed to have had SARS-CoV-2 infection between March and December 2020. Two doses of BNT162b2 or mRNA-1273 vaccine were administered to participants. The CDR3 covers 18 residues. Germline V gene lookup returns CDR1 SGHTA and CDR2 FQGNSA. V gave up 0 bases and J gave up 4 bases; unmatched junction bases: 8.

The sequenced sample was CD4+ T cells from PBMCs cultured without peptide, obtained after COVID-19 vaccination. The chain employs TRBV7-2 and TRBJ2-3; 12 bases are a match to TRBD2. This TCR came from a human donor who had a prior SARS-CoV-2 infection. Here the CDR3 reads CASSLALLAGGPADTQYF. As DNA, the CDR3 is TGTGCCAGCAGCTTAGCCCTGCTAGCGGGGGGGCCCGCAGATACGCAGTATTTT.